This T cell receptor (beta chain) was found in a study of chemoradiotherapy in HPV16-positive cancers. This CDR3 contains 15 residues. Trimming cost V 4 bases and J 6 bases; bases outside gene matches: 9. Per the germline V gene, CDR1 is SGHRS and CDR2 is YFSETQ. Assay used: immunoSEQ multiplex PCR; TCRdb lists only in-frame clones, some missing. Altogether around 23,000 clones are present, about 90% being singletons, with the ten largest covering approximately 5.8%. This TCR came from a human donor with HPV-associated anogenital cancer. The chain carries TRBV5-1 and TRBJ1-2; 10 nucleotides agree with TRBD1. The sequencing used blood, collected from a patient who underwent chemoradiotherapy. In nucleotides, the CDR3 is TGCGCCAGCAGCACCGGCCTGGACAGGGGGGATGGCTACACCTTC. Encoded protein: CASSTGLDRGDGYTF.